These T cell receptor beta chains were read from a single sample in a study of CD8+CD57+ T cells in acquired aplastic anemia. Via MiXCR, TCRdb re-called the reads, giving one row per CDR3 protein. The profile shows about 150,000 distinct CDR3 sequences, around 43% of them singletons. The source material was sorted CD4+, CD8+, or CD8+CD57+ T cells (not recorded which) from PBMCs. These receptors were taken from a human donor with aplastic anemia. Each CDR3 is given with its conserved first and last residue. D genes are given only for firm matches. Expanded clones are given a class, and other clones once, few, many or no size at all.

V gene: TRBV6-1; D gene: -; J gene: TRBJ1-2; clone size: few; CDR3 length: 16; CDR3 protein: CASSEEASGAVYGYTF; CDR3 DNA: TGTGCCAGCAGTGAAGAGGCCTCGGGGGCCGTCTATGGCTACACCTTC
V gene: TRBV19; D gene: -; J gene: TRBJ1-2; clone size: -; CDR3 length: 14; CDR3 protein: CASIDTWKGYGYTF; CDR3 DNA: TGTGCCAGTATAGACACCTGGAAGGGCTATGGCTACACCTTC
V gene: TRBV15; D gene: -; J gene: TRBJ1-2; clone size: few; CDR3 length: 14; CDR3 protein: CATSTTLRNYGYTF; CDR3 DNA: TGTGCCACCAGCACAACTCTGAGGAACTATGGCTACACCTTC
V gene: TRBV29-1; D gene: TRBD1; J gene: TRBJ1-2; clone size: -; CDR3 length: 13; CDR3 protein: CSVTGATNYGYTF; CDR3 DNA: TGCAGCGTTACAGGGGCAACTAACTATGGCTACACCTTC
V gene: TRBV11-3; D gene: -; J gene: TRBJ2-1; clone size: -; CDR3 length: 11; CDR3 protein: CASSYVNEQFF; CDR3 DNA: TGTGCCAGCAGCTACGTCAATGAGCAGTTCTTC
V gene: TRBV7-2; D gene: -; J gene: TRBJ1-2; clone size: -; CDR3 length: 13; CDR3 protein: CASRLDGSRGYTF; CDR3 DNA: TGTGCCAGCAGGTTGGACGGGAGTAGGGGCTACACCTTC
V gene: TRBV20-1; D gene: TRBD2; J gene: TRBJ2-1; clone size: many; CDR3 length: 15; CDR3 protein: CSAPRGGAGRNEQFF; CDR3 DNA: TGCAGTGCTCCCCGCGGGGGGGCGGGGAGGAATGAGCAGTTCTTC
V gene: TRBV6-1; D gene: -; J gene: TRBJ2-1; clone size: few; CDR3 length: 12; CDR3 protein: CATLRGDSEQFF; CDR3 DNA: TGTGCCACCCTTAGGGGGGACAGCGAGCAGTTCTTC
V gene: TRBV6-2/TRBV6-3; D gene: -; J gene: TRBJ2-7; clone size: many; CDR3 length: 13; CDR3 protein: CASSYGRWDEQYF; CDR3 DNA: TGTGCCAGCAGTTACGGCCGCTGGGATGAGCAGTACTTC
V gene: TRBV19; D gene: -; J gene: TRBJ1-2; clone size: few; CDR3 length: 10; CDR3 protein: CASMGYGYTF; CDR3 DNA: TGTGCCAGTATGGGGTATGGCTACACCTTC
V gene: TRBV12-3/TRBV12-4; D gene: TRBD2; J gene: TRBJ2-5; clone size: few; CDR3 length: 14; CDR3 protein: CASSEAGATETQYF; CDR3 DNA: TGTGCCAGCAGTGAAGCGGGAGCCACGGAGACCCAGTACTTC
V gene: TRBV29-1; D gene: -; J gene: TRBJ2-1; clone size: many; CDR3 length: 12; CDR3 protein: CSVSGSYNEQFF; CDR3 DNA: TGCAGCGTTTCAGGCTCCTACAATGAGCAGTTCTTC
V gene: TRBV29-1; D gene: -; J gene: TRBJ1-1; clone size: -; CDR3 length: 15; CDR3 protein: CSVIPTSSMNTEAFF; CDR3 DNA: TGCAGCGTGATCCCGACATCCTCAATGAACACTGAAGCTTTCTTT
V gene: TRBV7-2; D gene: -; J gene: TRBJ2-7; clone size: -; CDR3 length: 15; CDR3 protein: CASSLAVVSSYEQYF; CDR3 DNA: TGTGCCAGCAGCTTAGCCGTGGTAAGCTCCTACGAGCAGTACTTC